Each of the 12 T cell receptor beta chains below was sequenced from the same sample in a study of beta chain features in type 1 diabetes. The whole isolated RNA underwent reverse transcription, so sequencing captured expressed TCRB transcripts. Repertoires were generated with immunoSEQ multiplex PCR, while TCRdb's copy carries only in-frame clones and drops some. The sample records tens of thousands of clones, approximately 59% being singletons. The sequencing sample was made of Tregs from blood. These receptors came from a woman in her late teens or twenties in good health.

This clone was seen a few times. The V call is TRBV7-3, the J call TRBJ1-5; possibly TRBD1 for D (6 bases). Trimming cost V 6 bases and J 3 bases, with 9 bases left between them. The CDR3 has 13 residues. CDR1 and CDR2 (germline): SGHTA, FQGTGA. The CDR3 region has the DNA TGTGCCAGCAGACGGACAGCCAATCAGCCCCAGCATTTT. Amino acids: CASRRTANQPQHF. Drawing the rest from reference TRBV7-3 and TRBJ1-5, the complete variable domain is GAGVSQTPSNKVTEKGKYVELRCDPISGHTALYWYRQSLGQGPEFLIYFQGTGAADDSGLPNDRFFAVRPEGSVSTLKIQRTERGDSAVYLCASRRTANQPQHFGDGTRLSIL.

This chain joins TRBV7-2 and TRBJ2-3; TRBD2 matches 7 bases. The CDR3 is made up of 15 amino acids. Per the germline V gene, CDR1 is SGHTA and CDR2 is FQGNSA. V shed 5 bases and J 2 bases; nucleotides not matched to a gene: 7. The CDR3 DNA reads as TGTGCCAGCAGCCGGGCTAGCGGCCTCACAGATACGCAGTATTTT. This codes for CASSRASGLTDTQYF.

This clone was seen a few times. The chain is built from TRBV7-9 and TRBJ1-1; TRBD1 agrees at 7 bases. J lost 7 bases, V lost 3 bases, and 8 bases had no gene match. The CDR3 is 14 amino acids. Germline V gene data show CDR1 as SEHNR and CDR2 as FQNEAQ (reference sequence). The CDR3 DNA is TGTGCCAGCAGCTTCCAGGGGGAAGTTGGTGAAGCTTTCTTT. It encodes CASSFQGEVGEAFF.

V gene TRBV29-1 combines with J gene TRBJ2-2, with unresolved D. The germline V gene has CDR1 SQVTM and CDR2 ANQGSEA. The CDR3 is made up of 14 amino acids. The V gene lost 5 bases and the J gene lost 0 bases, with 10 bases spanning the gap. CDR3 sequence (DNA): TGCAGCGTTTCAAGCTCTGCGAACACCGGGGAGCTGTTTTTT. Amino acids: CSVSSSANTGELFF.

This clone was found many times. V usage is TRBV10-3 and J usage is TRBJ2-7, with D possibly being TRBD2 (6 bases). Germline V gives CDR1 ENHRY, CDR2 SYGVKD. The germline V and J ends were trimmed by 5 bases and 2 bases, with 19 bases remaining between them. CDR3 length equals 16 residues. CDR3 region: CAISTGGTSFAYEQYF. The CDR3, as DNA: TGTGCCATCAGTACAGGAGGGACGTCGTTCGCCTACGAGCAGTACTTC.

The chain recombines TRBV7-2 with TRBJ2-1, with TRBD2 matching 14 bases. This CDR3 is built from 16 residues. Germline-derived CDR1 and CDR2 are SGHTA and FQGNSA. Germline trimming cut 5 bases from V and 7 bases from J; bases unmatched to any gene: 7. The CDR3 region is CASSQTSGGARNEQFF. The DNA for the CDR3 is TGTGCCAGCAGCCAGACTAGCGGGGGGGCCAGGAATGAGCAGTTCTTC.

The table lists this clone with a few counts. In DNA form, the CDR3 reads TGTGCCTGGGCCCGGACAGGGCCTGAAGCTTTCTTT. Protein sequence: CAWARTGPEAFF. This chain connects TRBV30 to TRBJ1-1; 8 bases map to TRBD1. CDR3 length equals 12 residues. The ends lost 5 bases at V and 6 bases at J; junction bases unmatched: 5. Germline V gene data show CDR1 as GTSNPN and CDR2 as SVGIG (reference sequence). Filled out from reference TRBV30 and TRBJ1-1, the complete variable domain reads SQTIHQWPATLVQPVGSPLSLECTVEGTSNPNLYWYRQAAGRGLQLLFYSVGIGQISSEVPQNLSASRPQDRQFILSSKKLLLSDSGFYLCAWARTGPEAFFGQGTRLTVV.

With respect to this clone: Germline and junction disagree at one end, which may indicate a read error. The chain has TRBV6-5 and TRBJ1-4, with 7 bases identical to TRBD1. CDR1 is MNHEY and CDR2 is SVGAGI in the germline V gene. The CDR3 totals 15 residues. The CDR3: CASTYLGQSNEKLFF. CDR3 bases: TGTGCCAGCACTTACCTGGGACAGTCAAATGAAAAACTGTTTTTT.

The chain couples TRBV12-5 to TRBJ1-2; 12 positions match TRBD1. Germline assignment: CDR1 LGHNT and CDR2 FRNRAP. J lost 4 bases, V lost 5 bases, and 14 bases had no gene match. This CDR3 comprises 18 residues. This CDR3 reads CASGTAGTGGLPLYGYTF. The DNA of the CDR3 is TGTGCTAGTGGTACAGCCGGGACAGGGGGCCTTCCCCTCTATGGCTACACCTTC.

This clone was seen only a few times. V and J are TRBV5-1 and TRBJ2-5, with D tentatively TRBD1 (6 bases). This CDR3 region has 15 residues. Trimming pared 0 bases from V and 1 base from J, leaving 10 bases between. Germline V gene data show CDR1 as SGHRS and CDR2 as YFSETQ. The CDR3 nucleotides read TGCGCCAGCAGCTTGGCCACAGGGACCCAAGAGACCCAGTACTTC. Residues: CASSLATGTQETQYF. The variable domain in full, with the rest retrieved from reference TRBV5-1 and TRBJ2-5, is KAGVTQTPRYLIKTRGQQVTLSCSPISGHRSVSWYQQTPGQGLQFLFEYFSETQRNKGNFPGRFSGRQFSNSRSEMNVSTLELGDSALYLCASSLATGTQETQYFGPGTRLLVL.

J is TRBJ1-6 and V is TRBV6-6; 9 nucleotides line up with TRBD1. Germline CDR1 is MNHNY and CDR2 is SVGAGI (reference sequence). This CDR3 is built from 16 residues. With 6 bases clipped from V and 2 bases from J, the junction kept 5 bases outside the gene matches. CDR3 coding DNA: TGTGCCAGCAGCCGACAGGGGGGCGCCTATAATTCACCCCTCCACTTT. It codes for CASSRQGGAYNSPLHF.

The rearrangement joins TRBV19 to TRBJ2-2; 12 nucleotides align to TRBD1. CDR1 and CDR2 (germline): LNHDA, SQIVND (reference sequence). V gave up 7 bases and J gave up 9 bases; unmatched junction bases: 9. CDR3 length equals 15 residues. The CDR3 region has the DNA TGTGCCAGTACCGAAGGGACAGGGGGCGCGCGGGAGCTGTTTTTT. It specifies CASTEGTGGARELFF.